The entry below describes one T cell receptor beta chain. The CDR3 is made up of 15 amino acids. Germline V gene sequence: CDR1 MNHEY, CDR2 SVGAGI. Trimming took off 6 bases at V and 1 base at J, with 14 bases between the two ends. This sample is drawn from a study of blood T cell repertoires in COVID-19. Sequencing used immunoSEQ multiplex PCR; TCRdb keeps in-frame clones, though not all of them. The data hold roughly 280,000 clones, with around 84% observed a single time. Sequencing was performed on peripheral blood. The V and J genes are TRBV6-5 and TRBJ2-3; the D gene is possibly TRBD2 (6 bases). This clonotype originated in an older woman with COVID-19, enrolled during active disease. CDR3 in DNA: TGTGCCAGCAGACGCGGCGGGACCGGCACAGATACGCAGTATTTT. This gives the protein CASRRGGTGTDTQYF.